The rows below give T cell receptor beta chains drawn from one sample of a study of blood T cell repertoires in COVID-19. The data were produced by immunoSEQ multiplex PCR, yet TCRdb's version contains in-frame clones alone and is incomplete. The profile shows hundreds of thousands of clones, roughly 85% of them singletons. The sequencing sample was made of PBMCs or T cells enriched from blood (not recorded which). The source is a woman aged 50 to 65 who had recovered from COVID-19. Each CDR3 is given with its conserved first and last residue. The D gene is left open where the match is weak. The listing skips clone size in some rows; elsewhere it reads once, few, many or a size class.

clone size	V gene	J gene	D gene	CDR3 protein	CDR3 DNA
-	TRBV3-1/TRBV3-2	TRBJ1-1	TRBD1	CASSQSGQGLNTEAFF	TGTGCCAGCAGCCAATCGGGACAGGGGTTGAACACTGAAGCTTTCTTT
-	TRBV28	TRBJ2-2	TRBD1	CASRHDRVGTGELFF	TGTGCCAGCAGACACGACAGGGTGGGGACCGGGGAGCTGTTTTTT
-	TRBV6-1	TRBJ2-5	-	CASRHSGLTAETQYF	TGTGCCAGCAGGCATAGTGGGCTTACCGCGGAGACCCAGTACTTC
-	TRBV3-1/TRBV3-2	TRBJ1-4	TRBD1	CASRSPSGTGNEKLFF	TGTGCCAGCAGATCCCCGTCCGGGACAGGGAATGAAAAACTGTTTTTT
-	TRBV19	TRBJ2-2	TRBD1	CASSMDRYTGELFF	TGTGCCAGTAGCATGGACAGGTACACCGGGGAGCTGTTTTTT
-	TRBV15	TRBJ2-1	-	CATSTASAGEQFF	TGTGCCACCAGCACTGCTTCGGCGGGGGAGCAGTTCTTC
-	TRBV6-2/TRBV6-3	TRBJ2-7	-	CASSLNPYEQYF	TGTGCCAGCAGCTTAAATCCTTACGAGCAGTACTTC
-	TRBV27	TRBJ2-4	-	CASSQPNMTGWNIQYF	TGTGCCAGCAGTCAACCAAATATGACAGGTTGGAACATTCAGTACTTC
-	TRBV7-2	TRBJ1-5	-	CASSPQGAGVYQPQHF	TGTGCCAGCAGCCCCCAAGGCGCAGGGGTGTATCAGCCCCAGCATTTT
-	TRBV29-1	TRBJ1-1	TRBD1	CSVQLSGGKGTEAFF	TGCAGCGTTCAGCTCTCAGGGGGTAAAGGCACTGAAGCTTTCTTT
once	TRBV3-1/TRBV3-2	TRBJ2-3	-	CASSRPRGGDTQYF	TGTGCCAGCAGCCGCCCTAGGGGGGGGGATACGCAGTATTTT
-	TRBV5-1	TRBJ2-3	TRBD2	CASSQRASGGDTDTQYF	TGCGCCAGCAGCCAGCGCGCTAGCGGGGGAGACACAGATACGCAGTATTTT
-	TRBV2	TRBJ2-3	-	CASSNLGGGGNTQYF	TGTGCCAGCAGTAATCTCGGGGGTGGTGGCAATACGCAGTATTTT
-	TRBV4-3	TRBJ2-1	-	CASSRGQNNEQFF	TGCGCCAGCAGCCGTGGACAGAACAATGAGCAGTTCTTC
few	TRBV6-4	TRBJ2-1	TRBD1	CASSASGTGLIHEQFF	TGTGCCAGCAGTGCCTCCGGGACAGGGTTGATCCATGAGCAGTTCTTC
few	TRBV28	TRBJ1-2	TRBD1	CASSKPGTGEDYGYTF	TGTGCCAGCAGTAAACCCGGGACAGGGGAGGACTATGGCTACACCTTC
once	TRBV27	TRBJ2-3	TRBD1	CASSPTGMAGGDTQYF	TGTGCCAGCAGCCCTACTGGTATGGCAGGGGGAGATACGCAGTATTTT
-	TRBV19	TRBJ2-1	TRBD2	CASSIDQREANEQFF	TGTGCCAGTAGTATAGATCAGCGGGAGGCGAATGAGCAGTTCTTC
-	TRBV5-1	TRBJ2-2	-	CASSDLGTNTGELFF	TGCGCCAGCAGCGATCTAGGGACAAACACCGGGGAGCTGTTTTTT
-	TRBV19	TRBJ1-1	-	CASSAITGTEAFF	TGTGCCAGTAGTGCAATTACCGGGACTGAAGCTTTCTTT
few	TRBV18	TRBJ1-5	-	CASSSTGYDQPQHF	TGTGCCAGCTCATCAACAGGGTACGATCAGCCCCAGCATTTT
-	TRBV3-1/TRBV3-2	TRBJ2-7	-	CASSQDLAESSYEQYF	TGTGCCAGCAGCCAAGATCTGGCGGAGAGCTCCTACGAGCAGTACTTC
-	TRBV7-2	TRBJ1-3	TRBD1	CASSLGQGAGNTIYF	TGTGCCAGCAGCCTCGGACAGGGGGCTGGAAACACCATATATTTT
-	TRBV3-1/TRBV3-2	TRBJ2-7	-	CASSQAGALYEQYF	TGTGCCAGCAGCCAAGCTGGGGCGCTATACGAGCAGTACTTC
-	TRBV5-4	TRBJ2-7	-	CASSFLTGDEQYF	TGTGCCAGCAGCTTTCTCACGGGGGACGAGCAGTACTTC
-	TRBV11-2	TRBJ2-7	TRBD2	CASSSTSGYEQYF	TGTGCCAGCAGCAGCACTAGCGGCTACGAGCAGTACTTC
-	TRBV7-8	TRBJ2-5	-	CASSSRGILGTQYF	TGTGCCAGCAGCTCTAGGGGGATTTTGGGGACCCAGTACTTC